This T cell receptor beta chain was obtained from a study of T cells in localized non-small cell lung cancer. Findings and limits, study-wide: Median detection of top 100 tumor clones in adjacent lung was 57 clones. Uninvolved adjacent lung, not tumor, had the highest T cell clonality. Multi-region tumor sequencing was not done, so intratumor heterogeneity could not be excluded.

Measured with immunoSEQ multiplex PCR; TCRdb has only the in-frame clones, and not every one. The repertoire holds about 78,000 clones, 80% to 90% seen once, with approximately 3% in the top ten. Note on this clone: Its antigen is undetermined.

Germline-derived CDR1 and CDR2 are MGHRA and YSYEKL. The CDR3 sequence is 16 residues long. After removal of 1 base from V and 1 base from J, the junction contained 2 bases not matched to a gene. This sequence joins TRBV4-1 and TRBJ2-3; 10 positions agree with TRBD2. This sequence was found in a man between 40 and 75 years old with stage I lung adenocarcinoma. The source material was peripheral blood, sampled before any cancer treatment. CDR3 DNA: TGCGCCAGCAGCCAAGGTACTAGCGGGGGCACAGATACGCAGTATTTT. It specifies CASSQGTSGGTDTQYF.